This T cell receptor beta chain comes out of a study of blood T cell repertoires in COVID-19. About the study: Samples came from the United States, Italy and Spain, spanning acute and convalescent COVID-19. T cells, B-cell-depleted T cells, or PBMCs provided the cDNA or gDNA that served as material.

The germline CDR1 and CDR2 sequences are MDHEN and SYDVKM. This CDR3 comprises 14 residues. The V gene end was trimmed by 5 bases and the J gene end by 4 bases; junction bases not matched to a gene: 7. Seattle's enrolled individuals joined amid active infection and were then monitored longitudinally. In the source study's methods: Quantification of nucleated cells was approximated via reference gene primer amplification. Method: immunoSEQ multiplex PCR; TCRdb's copy keeps in-frame clones and lacks some. V and J calls and clone size are as listed in that table; D and trimming were resolved from the DNA. The data contain around 290,000 clones, roughly 90% of them singletons.

The sequence derives from a woman in her 70s with COVID-19, enrolled during active disease. The V gene is TRBV28, the J gene TRBJ1-2; 7 bases align to TRBD1. Sequenced input: peripheral blood. CDR3 residues: CASSGLEGAYGYTF. In DNA form, the CDR3 reads TGTGCCAGCAGTGGTCTGGAGGGGGCCTATGGCTACACCTTC.